This TCR beta chain came from a study of shared clonotypes between healthy human individuals. Sequenced by immunoSEQ multiplex PCR; TCRdb stores in-frame clones only, minus some. The profile covers over a million clones, with 70% to 80% appearing a single time and roughly 0.62% taken by the ten largest. V shed 4 bases and J shed 4 bases, with 13 bases lying between them. The germline V gene encodes CDR1 SNHLY and CDR2 FYNNEI. The CDR3 consists of 14 residues. Sequences were obtained from memory CD4+ T cells from PBMCs. The sample's subset: CD45RA-negative fraction. The sequence was obtained from a man aged 18 to 29 in good health. Some clones in this sample may be carry-over from other donors' samples. This sequence joins TRBV2 and TRBJ1-2; D is undetermined. The CDR3: CASSGEASSYGYTF. The CDR3, as DNA: TGTGCCAGCAGTGGCGAAGCGTCAAGCTATGGCTACACCTTC.